This T cell receptor beta chain was found in a study of blood T cell repertoires in COVID-19 (TCRdb year 2020). Background for the entire study: The collaborator samples originated in the United States, Italy and Spain and spanned the acute and convalescent phases of COVID-19. Where available, HLA class I and class II types were taken from metadata supplied by the sample provider and were not determined by assay-based typing. A freely available public database, intended as a resource for researchers studying the immune response to SARS-CoV-2, is where the repertoires were released. The material from the prospective study consisted of cDNA or gDNA derived from T cells, B-cell-depleted T cells, or PBMCs. Nearly every sample came with metadata listing a de-identified subject ID, COVID-19 status, age in years and sex. Samples came from the ongoing ImmuneRACE study (first 160 participants) plus 1,254 subjects from 6 global collaborators. The dataset comprised deeply sampled blood TCRbeta repertoires from subjects exposed to, actively infected with, or recovered from COVID-19.

Remarks on this clone: The clone's antigen remains unknown. There are no base qualities to consult, and no much larger clone falls within one base.

TCRbeta CDR3 regions were amplified from genomic DNA by means of the immunoSEQ Assay, a bias-controlled multiplex PCR. As for the authors' bioinformatics: Nucleated cell counts per sample were estimated from amplification of reference gene primers within the assay. Sequence reads were collapsed and filtered to measure the absolute abundance of every unique TCRbeta CDR3 rearrangement. For each sample, productive Simpson clonality was calculated as the square root of Simpson's diversity index over productive rearrangements. Drawn from immuneACCESS, this table holds only the in-frame rearrangements with V and J called that TCRdb kept. Clones are partly lost; checked studies trace under half to an unresolved V gene and leave the rest unexplained. V, J and clone size were drawn from that table, and D and trimming were deduced from the DNA. The sample has 240,000 or so clones on record, 86% of them singletons. The ten largest clonotypes hold 12% of the sample.

Whole blood was collected in K2EDTA tubes by collaborating institutions according to the institutions' own protocols. For TCRbeta analysis, collaborator samples were shipped as frozen whole blood, as isolated PBMCs, or as DNA extracted from either sample type. Here is what the overall study found, with its caveats: Clinical and demographic metadata were provided uncurated, with the amount varying by source and participant.

V is cut by 0 bases and J by 0 bases, and the space between the germline ends is 5 bases. CDR1 and CDR2, per the germline V gene (reference sequence), are LGHDT and YNNKEL. The CDR3 spans 14 residues, from the cysteine through the phenylalanine. Here the CDR3 DNA is all that survives: 42 bases in frame from base 1. This clonotype was obtained from a man older than 75 with acute or convalescent COVID-19. The chain is assembled from TRBV3-1 (or the pseudogene TRBV3-2) and TRBJ2-5, with the D gene not confidently named. Material: peripheral blood. The CDR3 here reads CASSQDCNQETQYF. In nucleotide form, the sequence is TGTGCCAGCAGCCAAGATTGTAACCAAGAGACCCAGTACTTC.